A selection of T cell receptor beta chains follows, all from one sample in a study of T-cell memory formation after mild COVID-19. TCRdb used MiXCR to reprocess the 5' RACE reads, holding one entry per CDR3 protein. The sample records just under 150,000 distinct CDR3 sequences, 5.5% to 7% being singletons. Sequencing was done on a sample of PBMCs or a T cell subset sorted from them (not recorded which). Every receptor here comes from an adult woman who had mild COVID-19 (a few samples of this study predate the infection). Cell type and time point are not known. The conserved cysteine and the conserved F or W are not part of the CDR3 here. The D gene is left open where the match is weak.

J gene,V gene,D gene,CDR3 protein
TRBJ2-6,TRBV29-1,NA,SVGGATGQGANVLT
TRBJ2-3,TRBV10-3,NA,AIRAGPSTDTQY
TRBJ1-1,TRBV5-1,NA,ATKLTWSGRPENTEAF
TRBJ1-1,TRBV5-1,TRBD1,ASSRDSLDTEAF
TRBJ2-3,TRBV18,NA,ASSPVAASTDTQY
TRBJ2-5,TRBV5-1,NA,ASRAQETQY
TRBJ2-1,TRBV5-1,TRBD1,ASSRRQGNNEQF
TRBJ2-3,TRBV12-3/TRBV12-4,NA,ASSFGDRSTDTQY
TRBJ1-6,TRBV20-1,NA,SARRQSGDSPLH
TRBJ2-2,TRBV7-9,NA,ASSLVEFRSTGELF
TRBJ2-7,TRBV6-6,TRBD1,ASSYPDRAREQY
TRBJ2-3,TRBV6-1,TRBD2,ASSSQPGRGTDTQY
TRBJ2-3,TRBV29-1,NA,SARDTQTSTDTQY
TRBJ2-3,TRBV12-3/TRBV12-4,NA,ASSLRNTQY
TRBJ2-3,TRBV3-1,TRBD2,ASRPETSGALDTQY